A single sample gave rise to the 24 T cell receptor beta chains below, sequenced in a study of Graves' ophthalmopathy and Graves' hyperthyroidism. The authors amplified TCR beta CDR3 regions from RNA transcripts. Following a first-round RT-PCR that used HTBI primers, a second-round multiplex PCR was carried out. TCRdb independently ran MiXCR on the multiplex PCR reads; one entry per CDR3 protein. The sample holds more than 1,000,000 distinct CDR3 sequences, about 36% seen once. Sample: peripheral blood or thyroid tissue (not recorded which). Receptors were obtained from an adult man with Graves' hyperthyroidism.

This clonotype was observed a few times. V is TRBV20-1 and J is TRBJ2-5, with D unresolved. CDR1 is DFQATT, CDR2 SNEGSKA, per germline (reference sequence). The CDR3 length is 14 residues. V was pared by 5 bases and J by 3 bases, with 16 bases between. In nucleotides, the CDR3 is TGCAGTGCTCCCACCATACGGAGAAAAGAGACCCAGTACTTC. This encodes CSAPTIRRKETQYF.

The sample holds many counts of this clonotype. The chain recombines TRBV19 with TRBJ1-2; no clear D. This CDR3 comprises 15 residues. From germline, CDR1 is LNHDA and CDR2 SQIVND (reference sequence). V was trimmed by 5 bases and J by 11 bases, leaving 24 bases between them. The CDR3 here is CASSLVGGRHLTYTF. The CDR3 bases are TGTGCCAGTAGTCTCGTCGGCGGGCGACACCTGACTTACACCTTC.

This clonotype showed up just a few times. The chain links TRBV6-6 to TRBJ1-2; perhaps TRBD1 as D (5 bases). This CDR3 is 14 amino acids long. V was pared by 8 bases and J by 5 bases, with 18 bases between. Per the germline V gene, CDR1 is MNHNY and CDR2 is SVGAGI (reference sequence). The CDR3 region is CASSEGTPGYGYTF. For the CDR3, the DNA is TGTGCCAGCTCTGAGGGGACGCCCGGGTATGGCTACACCTTC.

This chain links TRBV10-3 with TRBJ1-1, with 8 bases matching TRBD1. Germline loops: CDR1 ENHRY, CDR2 SYGVKD. V shed 5 bases, J shed 0 bases, and the junction held 8 bases outside the gene matches. The CDR3 is made up of 16 amino acids. CDR3 residues: CAISLGQGDMNTEAFF. The CDR3 DNA follows: TGTGCCATCAGTCTCGGACAGGGCGATATGAACACTGAAGCTTTCTTT.

The chain is built from TRBV7-9 and TRBJ1-5; the D is unclear. Deletions cut 2 bases from V and 2 bases from J, with 7 bases between. Germline CDR1 is SEHNR and CDR2 is FQNEAQ (reference sequence). The CDR3 contains 14 residues. The CDR3, as DNA: TGTGCCAGCAGCTTACACGGGGGCAATCAGCCCCAGCATTTT. It translates to CASSLHGGNQPQHF.

The J gene is TRBJ2-7, the V gene TRBV13, with 8 bases lining up with TRBD1. Germline V gives CDR1 PRHDT, CDR2 FYEKMQ (reference sequence). J was trimmed by 5 bases and V by 5 bases; bases with no gene match: 8. The CDR3 loop spans 14 amino acids. The CDR3 nucleotides read TGTGCCAGCAGCCGTCGATCAGGGGGCGACGAGCAGTACTTC. This translates into CASSRRSGGDEQYF.

In its sample, this clonotype was seen many times. DNA of the CDR3: TGTGCCAGTAACCGCGGACAGGGGTTCTATCAGCCCCAGCATTTT. Translated: CASNRGQGFYQPQHF. The V call is TRBV19, the J call TRBJ1-5; TRBD1 matches at 9 bases. The germline CDR1 and CDR2 sequences are LNHDA and SQIVND (reference sequence). Trimming cost V 7 bases and J 5 bases; bases outside gene matches: 9. This CDR3 region has 15 residues.

A few counts support this clonotype. J is TRBJ1-1 and V is TRBV7-9; D is unresolved. Germline CDR1 SEHNR, CDR2 FQNEAQ (reference sequence). The CDR3 runs 14 residues. V dropped 4 bases and J dropped 3 bases, with 12 bases sitting between them. The chain's CDR3 is CASSSVISDTEAFF. CDR3 sequence (DNA): TGTGCCAGCAGCTCAGTCATCTCGGACACTGAAGCTTTCTTT.

The table lists this clonotype with many counts. This rearrangement joins TRBV5-6 to TRBJ1-2; TRBD1 aligns across 10 bases. From germline, CDR1 is SGHDT and CDR2 YYEEEE. The junction had 11 bases not matched to a gene; V was cut back by 3 bases and J by 6 bases. The CDR3 loop spans 16 amino acids. The chain's CDR3 is CASSSLSTGGADGYTF. In DNA, the CDR3 is TGTGCCAGCAGCTCTTTATCGACAGGGGGCGCGGATGGCTACACCTTC.

This rearrangement joins TRBV20-1 to TRBJ1-6; D is possibly TRBD1 (6 bases). This CDR3 region has 15 residues. Germline assignment: CDR1 DFQATT and CDR2 SNEGSKA (reference sequence). Trimming took 4 bases from V and 0 from J, leaving 10 bases between them. CDR3 sequence reads: CSATEGGSYNSPLHF. CDR3 nucleotide sequence: TGCAGTGCTACCGAGGGGGGCTCCTATAATTCACCCCTCCACTTT.

Here the CDR3 DNA reads TGCAGCGCGGCGGAGGGGGCTTTCTTT. Translated: CSAAEGAFF. V gene TRBV29-1 combines with J gene TRBJ1-1; a weak D match, TRBD1 (5 bases). Germline V gives CDR1 SQVTM, CDR2 ANQGSEA. V dropped 7 bases and J dropped 11 bases, with 11 bases sitting between them. CDR3 length equals 9 residues.

This clonotype was detected only a few times. The chain carries TRBV30 and TRBJ1-1; no definite D call. The CDR3 length is 13 residues. V lost 1 base and J lost 1, with 7 bases in between. In germline, CDR1 is GTSNPN, CDR2 SVGIG (reference sequence). CDR3 loop: CAWSDAPNTEAFF. The CDR3 DNA sequence: TGTGCCTGGAGTGATGCACCGAACACTGAAGCTTTCTTT.

The chain links TRBV25-1 to TRBJ1-6; the D gene is possibly TRBD1 (6 bases). Germline V CDR1 and CDR2: MGHDK, SYGVNS. V was pared by 3 bases and J by 5 bases, with 17 bases between. The CDR3 spans 17 residues. The CDR3 region is CASSEGGVGQNNSPLHF. CDR3 bases: TGTGCCAGCAGTGAGGGCGGGGTAGGACAGAATAATTCACCCCTCCACTTT. Supplemented by reference TRBV25-1 and TRBJ1-6, the full variable domain reads EADIYQTPRYLVIGTGKKITLECSQTMGHDKMYWYQQDPGMELHLIHYSYGVNSTEKGDLSSESTVSRIRTEHFPLTLESARPSHTSQYLCASSEGGVGQNNSPLHFGNGTRLTVT.

This clonotype was detected only a few times. This may stem from a read error, because a much larger clone lies one nucleotide away. This rearrangement joins TRBV12-3 or TRBV12-4 to TRBJ1-5; 7 bases map to TRBD1. V lost 6 bases, J lost 3 bases, and 5 bases stayed unmatched. This CDR3 contains 14 residues. The CDR3 is CASSWGQNNQPQHF. CDR3 nucleotides: TGTGCCAGCAGCTGGGGACAGAACAATCAGCCCCAGCATTTT.

This clonotype has a handful of counts. The junction departs from the called germline gene at one end, perhaps through a read error. The J gene is TRBJ1-5, the V gene TRBV18; 7 bases map to TRBD1. Germline CDR1 is KGHSH and CDR2 is LQKENI. This CDR3 comprises 13 residues. The DNA of the CDR3 is TGTGCCAGCTCACCTGGGGCCGGGACAGACTGCAGTTTT. Translated: CASSPGAGTDCSF.

Only a few counts were recorded for this clonotype. The chain recombines TRBV7-2 with TRBJ2-5; 10 bases map to TRBD1. The CDR3 has 15 residues. The junction had 7 bases not matched to a gene; V was cut back by 4 bases and J by 5 bases. Germline assignment: CDR1 SGHTA and CDR2 FQGNSA. The chain's CDR3 is CASSSGTGVEETQYF. CDR3 nucleotide sequence: TGTGCCAGCAGCTCCGGGACAGGGGTTGAGGAGACCCAGTACTTC.

The genes are TRBV7-9 and TRBJ2-7; D might be TRBD1 (6 bases). Germline assignment: CDR1 SEHNR and CDR2 FQNEAQ (reference sequence). This CDR3 has 16 amino acids. The ends were cut back, 6 bases at V and 3 bases at J, with 21 bases in the middle. CDR3 nucleotides: TGTGCCAGCAGTTTTACCACAGGGCACTCTCGCTACGAGCAGTACTTC. Its protein is CASSFTTGHSRYEQYF.

This clonotype was seen repeatedly, ten times or more. V usage is TRBV20-1 and J usage is TRBJ2-7; 9 bases match TRBD1. The ends lost 5 bases at V and 3 bases at J; junction bases unmatched: 5. CDR3 length equals 13 residues. CDR1 is DFQATT and CDR2 is SNEGSKA in the germline V gene (reference sequence). The CDR3 sequence is CSAGDRGFYEQYF. For the CDR3, the DNA is TGCAGTGCTGGTGACAGGGGGTTCTACGAGCAGTACTTC.

The CDR3 reads CASSLGVTYGYTF. Here the CDR3 DNA reads TGTGCCAGCAGCTTAGGGGTTACCTATGGCTACACCTTC. The V call is TRBV7-9, the J call TRBJ1-2; D is undetermined. Trimming took 1 base from V and 4 from J, leaving 7 bases between them. CDR3 length equals 13 residues. CDR1 and CDR2 (germline): SEHNR, FQNEAQ (reference sequence).

Regarding this clonotype: A read error is possible here, since a much larger clone lies one base away. The J gene is TRBJ1-5, the V gene TRBV7-9, with D possibly TRBD1 on 6 matching bases. The CDR3 length is 15 residues. V lost 4 bases and J lost 6, with 16 bases in between. CDR1 and CDR2 (germline): SEHNR, FQNEAQ (reference sequence). The CDR3 loop reads CASSSGTGRVQPQHF. CDR3 nucleotides: TGTGCCAGCAGCTCTGGTACAGGGCGAGTTCAGCCCCAGCATTTT.

V usage is TRBV19 and J usage is TRBJ1-2; D unclear. CDR3 length equals 11 residues. V was trimmed by 7 bases and J by 8 bases, leaving 11 bases between them. Germline loops: CDR1 LNHDA, CDR2 SQIVND (reference sequence). This chain's CDR3 is CASKYLGGYTF. The CDR3 DNA sequence: TGTGCCAGTAAATATCTCGGAGGCTACACCTTC.

This clonotype was seen many times. As DNA, the CDR3 is TGCAGTGCTAGGGCGGGGAGGGACTGGGAGACCCAGTACTTC. Its protein is CSARAGRDWETQYF. This chain joins TRBV20-1 and TRBJ2-5; 7 bases are a match to TRBD2. V was pared by 3 bases and J by 5 bases, with 9 bases of the junction left unmatched. The CDR3 length is 14 residues. Germline V gene lookup returns CDR1 DFQATT and CDR2 SNEGSKA (reference sequence).

This clonotype showed up just a few times. V usage is TRBV6-2 or TRBV6-3 and J usage is TRBJ2-7; perhaps TRBD2 as D (6 bases). Per the germline V gene, CDR1 is MNHEY and CDR2 is SVGEGT. The germline V and J ends were trimmed by 7 bases and 5 bases, with 24 bases remaining between them. The CDR3 covers 16 residues. Here the CDR3 DNA reads TGTGCCAGCACGTACAACCGATGGACGGGAGAACACGAGCAGTACTTC. Protein product: CASTYNRWTGEHEQYF.

This clonotype was seen repeatedly, ten times or more. The chain couples TRBV25-1 to TRBJ1-2, with unresolved D. This CDR3 is built from 13 residues. Deletions cut 3 bases from V and 8 bases from J, with 13 bases between. Germline assignment: CDR1 MGHDK and CDR2 SYGVNS. CDR3 amino acids: CASSDRVTDGYTF. In DNA, the CDR3 is TGTGCCAGCAGTGATAGGGTCACGGACGGCTACACCTTC.